A selection of T cell receptor beta chains follows, all from one sample in a study of OX40 agonist ivuxolimab in advanced cancers. The repertoire was sequenced with immunoSEQ multiplex PCR; TCRdb's copy has only in-frame clones and lacks some. The sample yields 58,000 or so clones, around four fifths seen once. The sequencing used CD4+ or CD8+ T cells sorted from blood, collected in a trial of the OX40 agonist ivuxolimab. The receptors derive from an adult with an advanced solid tumor such as melanoma, head and neck, liver or kidney cancer. CDR3s include the opening cysteine and the closing phenylalanine or tryptophan. The order of the fields is J gene, D gene, V gene, clone size, CDR3 DNA, CDR3 protein. A D gene is named only where the DNA matches it firmly. Clone size is shown for a subset of rows, as once, few, many or a class of expanded clone.

j_call: TRBJ2-6
d_call: NA
v_call: TRBV7-2
clone_size: NA
cdr3_nt: TGTGCCAGCAGCCCGCAGTATGGGGTGGCCAACGTCCTGACTTTC
cdr3_aa: CASSPQYGVANVLTF

j_call: TRBJ1-1
d_call: NA
v_call: TRBV7-9
clone_size: NA
cdr3_nt: TGTGCCAGCAGCTCTCACTCGAACACTGAAGCTTTCTTT
cdr3_aa: CASSSHSNTEAFF

j_call: TRBJ2-5
d_call: NA
v_call: TRBV18
clone_size: NA
cdr3_nt: TGTGCCAGCTCACCACCGAACGGACAAGAGACCCAGTACTTC
cdr3_aa: CASSPPNGQETQYF

j_call: TRBJ2-5
d_call: NA
v_call: TRBV27
clone_size: NA
cdr3_nt: TGTGCCAGCAGTTTGAAGTGGACAGCGAAGCAAGAGACCCAGTACTTC
cdr3_aa: CASSLKWTAKQETQYF

j_call: TRBJ1-5
d_call: NA
v_call: TRBV28
clone_size: NA
cdr3_nt: TGTGCCAGCAGTTTTCCGGATCAGCCCCAGCATTTT
cdr3_aa: CASSFPDQPQHF

j_call: TRBJ2-7
d_call: NA
v_call: TRBV7-2
clone_size: NA
cdr3_nt: TGTGCCAGCAGCTTGAGGACAGTCTCCTCCTCCTACGAGCAGTACTTC
cdr3_aa: CASSLRTVSSSYEQYF

j_call: TRBJ2-7
d_call: TRBD1
v_call: TRBV25-1
clone_size: NA
cdr3_nt: TGTGCCAGCTCAGGGGGCGGTGGCGAGCAGTACTTC
cdr3_aa: CASSGGGGEQYF

j_call: TRBJ1-2
d_call: TRBD1
v_call: TRBV29-1
clone_size: NA
cdr3_nt: TGCAGCGCAGGGGGCTGGTATGGCTACACCTTC
cdr3_aa: CSAGGWYGYTF

j_call: TRBJ1-6
d_call: NA
v_call: TRBV7-3
clone_size: NA
cdr3_nt: TGTGCCAGCAGCTTAACCGGCCCCTATAATTCACCCCTCCACTTT
cdr3_aa: CASSLTGPYNSPLHF

j_call: TRBJ1-4
d_call: NA
v_call: TRBV7-7
clone_size: NA
cdr3_nt: TGTGCTAGCAGCTTAGCGCCCGGGACCCGAAAAGTTGCAACTAATGAAAAACTGTTTTTT
cdr3_aa: CASSLAPGTRKVATNEKLFF

j_call: TRBJ2-3
d_call: TRBD2
v_call: TRBV6-6
clone_size: NA
cdr3_nt: TGTGCCAGCAGTTATCCCACTAGCGAACGGACAGATACGCAGTATTTT
cdr3_aa: CASSYPTSERTDTQYF

j_call: TRBJ2-7
d_call: NA
v_call: TRBV7-2
clone_size: NA
cdr3_nt: TGTGCCAGCAGCTCCGTCCGATTGGGGTTAGAACACTTC
cdr3_aa: CASSSVRLGLEHF

j_call: TRBJ1-2
d_call: NA
v_call: TRBV10-3
clone_size: NA
cdr3_nt: TGTGCCATCAGTGATTTGGGCAGGGGCGATGGCTACACCTTC
cdr3_aa: CAISDLGRGDGYTF

j_call: TRBJ2-2
d_call: TRBD2
v_call: TRBV19
clone_size: once
cdr3_nt: TGTGCCAGTAGTAAAGGGGAGGGGACCGGGGAGCTGTTTTTT
cdr3_aa: CASSKGEGTGELFF

j_call: TRBJ2-3
d_call: TRBD2
v_call: TRBV5-1
clone_size: NA
cdr3_nt: TGCGCCAGCAGCTTAATAGCGGGGGGGTTAAGTGTTGCAGATACGCAGTATTTT
cdr3_aa: CASSLIAGGLSVADTQYF

j_call: TRBJ2-7
d_call: NA
v_call: TRBV4-1
clone_size: few
cdr3_nt: TGCGCCAGCAGCCAATTTGGGACGGGGCCCTACGAGCAGTACTTC
cdr3_aa: CASSQFGTGPYEQYF

j_call: TRBJ2-5
d_call: TRBD2
v_call: TRBV7-4
clone_size: NA
cdr3_nt: TGTGCCAGCAGCCATGGGGGGGCCCAGTACTTC
cdr3_aa: CASSHGGAQYF

j_call: TRBJ1-2
d_call: TRBD1
v_call: TRBV25-1
clone_size: NA
cdr3_nt: TGTGCCAGCAGTGAGGGACAGGGATTGGGCTATGGCTACACCTTC
cdr3_aa: CASSEGQGLGYGYTF

j_call: TRBJ1-2
d_call: TRBD1
v_call: TRBV5-1
clone_size: NA
cdr3_nt: TGCGCCAGCAGCCCGGCGGGGACAGGGGGGTTCTACACCTTC
cdr3_aa: CASSPAGTGGFYTF

j_call: TRBJ1-1
d_call: NA
v_call: TRBV7-8
clone_size: few
cdr3_nt: TGTGCCAGCAGCATGGGGCTCCGGGGGCGGGACACTGAAGCTTTCTTT
cdr3_aa: CASSMGLRGRDTEAFF

j_call: TRBJ1-1
d_call: NA
v_call: TRBV5-6
clone_size: NA
cdr3_nt: TGTGCCAGCAGCTGGCGGACAGCTAGGAGCATGAACACTGAAGCTTTCTTT
cdr3_aa: CASSWRTARSMNTEAFF

j_call: TRBJ1-2
d_call: NA
v_call: TRBV29-1
clone_size: NA
cdr3_nt: TGCAGCGTTGAAGAGGGGGCGGGCGGCTACACCTTC
cdr3_aa: CSVEEGAGGYTF